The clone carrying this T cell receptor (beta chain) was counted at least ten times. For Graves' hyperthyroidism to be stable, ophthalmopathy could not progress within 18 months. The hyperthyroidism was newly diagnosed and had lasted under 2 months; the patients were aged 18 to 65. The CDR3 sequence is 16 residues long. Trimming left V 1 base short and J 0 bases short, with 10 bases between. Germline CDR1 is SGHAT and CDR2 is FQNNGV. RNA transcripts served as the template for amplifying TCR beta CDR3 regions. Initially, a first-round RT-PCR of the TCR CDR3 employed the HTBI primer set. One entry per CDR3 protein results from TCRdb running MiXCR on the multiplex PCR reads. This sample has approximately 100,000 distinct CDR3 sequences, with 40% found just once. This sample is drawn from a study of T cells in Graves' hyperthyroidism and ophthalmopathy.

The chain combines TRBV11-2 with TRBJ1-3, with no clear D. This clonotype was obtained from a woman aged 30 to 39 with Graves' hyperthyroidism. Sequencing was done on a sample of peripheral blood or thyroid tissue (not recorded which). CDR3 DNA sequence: TGTGCCAGCAGCTTAGTCCGTGGAAGCTCTGGAAACACCATATATTTT. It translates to CASSLVRGSSGNTIYF. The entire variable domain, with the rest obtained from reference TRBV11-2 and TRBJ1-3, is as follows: EAGVAQSPRYKIIEKRQSVAFWCNPISGHATLYWYQQILGQGPKLLIQFQNNGVVDDSQLPKDRFSAERLKGVDSTLKIQPAKLEDSAVYLCASSLVRGSSGNTIYFGEGSWLTVV.